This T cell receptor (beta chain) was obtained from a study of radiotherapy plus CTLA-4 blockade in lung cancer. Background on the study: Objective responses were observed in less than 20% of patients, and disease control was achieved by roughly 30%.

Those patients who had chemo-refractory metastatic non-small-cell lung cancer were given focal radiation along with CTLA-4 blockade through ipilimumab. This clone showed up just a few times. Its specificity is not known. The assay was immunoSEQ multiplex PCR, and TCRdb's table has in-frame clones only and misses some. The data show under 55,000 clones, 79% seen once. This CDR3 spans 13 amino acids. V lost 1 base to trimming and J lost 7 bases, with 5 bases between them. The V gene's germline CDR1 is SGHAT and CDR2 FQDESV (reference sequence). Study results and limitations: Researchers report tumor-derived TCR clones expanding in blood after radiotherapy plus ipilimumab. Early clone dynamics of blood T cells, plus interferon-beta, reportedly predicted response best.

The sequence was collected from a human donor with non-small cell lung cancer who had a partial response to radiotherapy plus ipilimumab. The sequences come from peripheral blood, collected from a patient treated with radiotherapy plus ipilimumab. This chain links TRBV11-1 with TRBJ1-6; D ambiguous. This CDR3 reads CASSLDGNSPLHF. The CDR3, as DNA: TGTGCCAGCAGCTTAGACGGGAATTCACCCCTCCACTTT.